The source of this T cell receptor (beta chain) is a study of OX40 agonist ivuxolimab in advanced cancers. General study findings and limits: Specificity for antigen went undetermined in the expanded peripheral T cells.

Per germline, CDR1 SGHRS and CDR2 YFSETQ. The V end was cut by 1 base, the J end by 3 bases, with 10 bases between. The CDR3 contains 15 residues. Details on this clone: As yet, its antigen is unknown.

TCRdb's table, derived via immunoSEQ multiplex PCR, lists solely in-frame clones and lacks some. The sample gives 70,000 to 100,000 clones, 70% to 90% of which show up once; about 7% is in the top ten. This material consisted of CD4+ or CD8+ T cells sorted from blood, taken in a trial of the OX40 agonist ivuxolimab. This receptor was identified in an adult with an advanced solid tumor such as melanoma, head and neck, liver or kidney cancer. The V and J genes are TRBV5-1 and TRBJ1-4; D gene unclear. CDR3 in DNA: TGCGCCAGCAGCTTGCAAGTAGGAGCTAATGAAAAACTGTTTTTT. Protein sequence: CASSLQVGANEKLFF.